This entry lists 9 T cell receptor beta chains sequenced from one sample in a study of blood T cell repertoires in COVID-19. Only in-frame clones appear in the TCRdb table, and some are missing; sequencing was by immunoSEQ multiplex PCR. Altogether roughly 100,000 clones are present, around 82% being singletons, with the ten largest covering roughly 5%. Specimen: peripheral blood. These receptors were collected from a man in his fifties or sixties with acute or convalescent COVID-19.

V is TRBV25-1 and J is TRBJ2-5; possible D gene TRBD1, 6 bases. The CDR3 totals 15 residues. V was pared by 4 bases and J by 2 bases, with 14 bases between. Germline V gene lookup returns CDR1 MGHDK and CDR2 SYGVNS. The CDR3 DNA is TGTGCCAGCAGTGCCCCGTCTACAGGGCAAGAGACCCAGTACTTC. Translating gives CASSAPSTGQETQYF.

The CDR3, as DNA: TGTGCCAGCAGCCCACAGGGGGCTAGTGGAGATACGCAGTATTTT. Protein product: CASSPQGASGDTQYF. The J gene is TRBJ2-3, the V gene TRBV7-3, with 9 bases fitting TRBD1. There are 15 residues in the CDR3. CDR1 SGHTA and CDR2 FQGTGA come from the germline V gene. J was trimmed by 5 bases and V by 5 bases; bases with no gene match: 8.

V and J are TRBV6-1 and TRBJ2-5, with TRBD1 matching 11 bases. CDR3 length: 15 residues. Germline values: CDR1 MNHNS, CDR2 SASEGT. V lost 3 bases and J lost 5; bases outside the gene matches: 5. The CDR3 DNA follows: TGTGCCAGCAGTGAGCGGACAGGGGGCGCGGAGACCCAGTACTTC. It encodes CASSERTGGAETQYF.

This chain joins TRBV5-6 and TRBJ2-7, with 7 nucleotides matching TRBD1. V lost 2 bases, J lost 6 bases, and 5 bases stayed unmatched. Germline CDR1 and CDR2: SGHDT and YYEEEE. The CDR3 consists of 13 residues. The CDR3 region is CASSLGQELEQYF. CDR3 sequence (DNA): TGTGCCAGCAGCTTAGGACAGGAACTCGAGCAGTACTTC.

This clone was counted only a few times. The CDR3 nucleotides read TGTGCCAGTAGTACGATAGACAGCTCTGGAAACACCATATATTTT. The encoded protein is CASSTIDSSGNTIYF. The gene calls are TRBV19 and TRBJ1-3; possibly TRBD1 for D (5 bases). V dropped 4 bases and J dropped 0 bases, with 10 bases sitting between them. Germline V gives CDR1 LNHDA, CDR2 SQIVND (reference sequence). This CDR3 is built from 15 residues. Based on the CDR3 plus reference TRBV19 and TRBJ1-3, the full variable domain is DGGITQSPKYLFRKEGQNVTLSCEQNLNHDAMYWYRQDPGQGLRLIYYSQIVNDFQKGDIAEGYSVSREKKESFPLTVTSAQKNPTAFYLCASSTIDSSGNTIYFGEGSWLTVV.

As DNA, the CDR3 is TGTGCCAGCAGCTTGAAGAGCAGGTACAATGAGCAGTTCTTC. Protein: CASSLKSRYNEQFF. The V gene is TRBV5-8, the J gene TRBJ2-1; D unresolved. Germline V lookup: CDR1 SGHTS, CDR2 YDEGEE. Trimming took 1 base from V and 4 from J, leaving 9 bases between them. The CDR3 contains 14 residues.

This clone was seen repeatedly, ten times or more. This sequence joins TRBV28 and TRBJ2-1; possibly TRBD1 for D (5 bases). The CDR3 is 14 residues long. From germline, CDR1 is MDHEN and CDR2 SYDVKM. The germline V and J ends were trimmed by 6 bases and 7 bases, with 16 bases remaining between them. The CDR3 sequence: CASRWAGIGNEQFF. CDR3 nucleotide sequence: TGTGCCAGCAGGTGGGCAGGGATAGGGAATGAGCAGTTCTTC.

This clone was recorded only once. CDR3 bases: TGTGCCAGTAGGTCTCCCGTTACAACTGGAAACACCATATATTTT. Translation: CASRSPVTTGNTIYF. V gene TRBV19 combines with J gene TRBJ1-3; D gene uncertain. CDR1 is LNHDA, CDR2 SQIVND, per germline (reference sequence). The V gene lost 6 bases and the J gene lost 2 bases, with 14 bases spanning the gap. This CDR3 comprises 15 residues.

The J gene is TRBJ2-5, the V gene TRBV4-1, with 9 positions matching TRBD2. In germline, CDR1 is MGHRA, CDR2 YSYEKL. The V and J ends lost 1 base and 4 bases, in that order; junction bases with no gene match: 4. The CDR3 has 15 residues. The CDR3 coding sequence is TGCGCCAGCAGCCAAGCGGCGGGAGGGAGAGAGACCCAGTACTTC. It specifies CASSQAAGGRETQYF.